The rows below give T cell receptor beta chains drawn from one sample of a study of T cell responses to AZD1222 COVID-19 vaccine. Here immunoSEQ multiplex PCR was the method, and the copy in TCRdb shows in-frame clones only, minus some. The repertoire includes 180,000 or so clones, 94% of them detected once, and approximately 0.64% sits in the top ten. Source: peripheral blood, taken on day 0 of AZD1222 vaccination. These receptors were obtained from an adult in good health. Both conserved end residues are part of each CDR3. Fields, in order: J gene, clone size, V gene, D gene, CDR3 DNA, CDR3 protein. The D gene is left open where the match is weak. Size tells how often a clone was seen (once, few, many) or the class of an expanded clone, and some rows leave it out.

>TRBJ1-2|.|TRBV28|TRBD1
TGTGCCAGCGAGCCGGGACAGCTATATGGCTACACCTTC
CASEPGQLYGYTF
>TRBJ1-4|.|TRBV5-6|.
TGTGCCAGCAGCTTAGCAACTAATGAAAAACTGTTTTTT
CASSLATNEKLFF
>TRBJ2-2|.|TRBV5-4|.
TGTGCCAGCAGCCCCGGGTTTACCGGGGAGCTGTTTTTT
CASSPGFTGELFF
>TRBJ1-6|.|TRBV6-5|.
TGTGCCAGCAGCGGACCGTCAAATTCACCCCTCCACTTT
CASSGPSNSPLHF
>TRBJ1-1|.|TRBV9|.
TGTGCCAGCAGCGTAGATGGGGTTGCGAACACTGAAGCTTTCTTT
CASSVDGVANTEAFF
>TRBJ2-6|.|TRBV27|.
TGTGCCAGCAGCGCCTACAAGGGCATCTCTGGGGCCAACGTCCTGACTTTC
CASSAYKGISGANVLTF
>TRBJ2-5|.|TRBV5-1|.
TGCGCCAGCAGCTTGGATTGGGAGACCCAGTACTTC
CASSLDWETQYF
>TRBJ2-7|.|TRBV4-1|.
TGCGCCAGCAGCCAAGATCACGCGGGGTCATCCGAGCAGTACTTC
CASSQDHAGSSEQYF
>TRBJ2-2|.|TRBV6-5|.
TGTGCCAGCAGGGCCACCGGGACCACCGGGGAGCTGTTTTTT
CASRATGTTGELFF
>TRBJ2-7|.|TRBV4-1|.
TGCGCCAGCAGCCAAGAGCTAACAACCGGGGTCTACGAGCAGTACTTC
CASSQELTTGVYEQYF
>TRBJ2-7|.|TRBV5-1|TRBD1
TGCGCCAGCAGCTTGGGGGGACAGGGCTACGAGCAGTACTTC
CASSLGGQGYEQYF
>TRBJ1-4|.|TRBV5-1|.
TGCGCCAGCAGCTTGGAGGTTGCGGATGAAAAACTGTTTTTT
CASSLEVADEKLFF
>TRBJ2-1|.|TRBV2|TRBD1
TGTGCCAGCACGGACAGGCATAACTACAATGAGCAGTTCTTC
CASTDRHNYNEQFF
>TRBJ2-4|.|TRBV6-5|.
TGTGCCCGTGCCCGGTACCGGGGATTGAACATTCAGTACTTC
CARARYRGLNIQYF
>TRBJ1-2|.|TRBV11-2|.
TGTGCCAGCAGCTACCCCCCGGGACCTGACTATGGCTACACCTTC
CASSYPPGPDYGYTF
>TRBJ1-1|.|TRBV18|.
TGTGCCAGCTCACCACAACCGAACACTGAAGCTTTCTTT
CASSPQPNTEAFF
>TRBJ1-4|.|TRBV6-5|.
TGTGCCAGCAGTTACTCGTCCGCAGGGGTGGTTCGAAAACTGTTTTTT
CASSYSSAGVVRKLFF
>TRBJ1-1|.|TRBV15|.
TGTGCCACCACCTGGACAGATATGAACACTGAAGCTTTCTTT
CATTWTDMNTEAFF
>TRBJ1-2|.|TRBV11-2|TRBD1
TGTGCCAGCGCCATGGCCGGGACAGGGGGCGGTGGCTACACCTTC
CASAMAGTGGGGYTF
>TRBJ1-5|once|TRBV28|.
TGTGCCAGCAGTCCTTCAGGGAGGAAGGGAGCGGATCAGCCCCAGCATTTT
CASSPSGRKGADQPQHF
>TRBJ2-7|.|TRBV30|TRBD2
TGTGCCTGGAGTGTAAGCGGGGTAATCTCGGGGGAGCAGTACTTC
CAWSVSGVISGEQYF
>TRBJ1-2|once|TRBV19|.
TGTGCCAGTAGTATAACCCCAGGGGCGGCCAAAGGCTACACCTTC
CASSITPGAAKGYTF
>TRBJ1-5|once|TRBV12-3/TRBV12-4|.
TGTGCCAGCACTCTCGGTGCGGGTCAGCCCCAGCATTTT
CASTLGAGQPQHF
>TRBJ1-2|many|TRBV6-1|TRBD1
TGTGCCAGCAGTGAAGGGACAGGGGGCTATGGCTACACCTTC
CASSEGTGGYGYTF
>TRBJ1-2|.|TRBV6-5|.
TGTGCCAGCAGTTGGTCCGACCGGCCGGGCTACACCTTC
CASSWSDRPGYTF
>TRBJ1-2|.|TRBV7-3|TRBD1
TGTGCCAGCAGCTCGGACAGGGGATCTTACTATGGCTACACCTTC
CASSSDRGSYYGYTF
>TRBJ1-2|.|TRBV29-1|.
TGCAGCGACGCAGGGCTCGGCTACACCTTC
CSDAGLGYTF
>TRBJ2-3|.|TRBV19|TRBD2
TGTGCCAGTAGTATAGATCCTAGCGGTTCAACGGGTACGCAGTATTTT
CASSIDPSGSTGTQYF
>TRBJ1-2|.|TRBV30|.
TGTGCCTGGAGTGATGGGGCCGCCTATGGCTACACCTTC
CAWSDGAAYGYTF
>TRBJ1-1|few|TRBV6-6|.
TGTGCCAGCAGTGGGAACACTGAAGCTTTCTTT
CASSGNTEAFF
>TRBJ1-6|.|TRBV19|.
TGTGCCAGTAAGCCCGCAGGGGCGGGAAATTCACCCTTCCACTTT
CASKPAGAGNSPFHF
>TRBJ1-5|.|TRBV11-1|.
TGTGCCAGCAGCGCCGGGAGCAATAGCAATCAGCCCCAGCATTTT
CASSAGSNSNQPQHF
>TRBJ2-1|.|TRBV29-1|.
TGCAGCGTGCCCGGGCAGTTCTTC
CSVPGQFF
>TRBJ1-1|.|TRBV2|TRBD1
TGTGCCAGCACCGGACAGGGAGGGATCACTGAAGCTTTCTTT
CASTGQGGITEAFF
>TRBJ2-7|.|TRBV3-1/TRBV3-2|.
TGTGCCAGCAGCCAAGGCAGCTACGAGCAGTACTTC
CASSQGSYEQYF
>TRBJ1-2|few|TRBV19|TRBD1
TGTGCCAGTAGTATGGGGACAGGGAGCTATGGCTACACCTTC
CASSMGTGSYGYTF
>TRBJ2-7|.|TRBV4-1|.
TGCGCCAGCAGCACGGACGGGCCGGGCATGGGGTCCTACGAGCAGTACTTC
CASSTDGPGMGSYEQYF
>TRBJ1-4|.|TRBV2|.
TGTGCCAGCAGTGAGAGGCAGGTTAATGAAAAACTGTTTTTT
CASSERQVNEKLFF
>TRBJ2-7|.|TRBV15|.
TGTGCCACCTTGGAGGGGACCGATAGCTCCTACGAGCAGTACTTC
CATLEGTDSSYEQYF
>TRBJ2-5|.|TRBV7-8|.
TGTGCCAGCAACCAAGAGACCCAGTACTTC
CASNQETQYF
>TRBJ2-3|.|TRBV5-1|.
TGCGCCAGCAGCCGCCACGGCGGCGGAACTAGCACAGATACGCAGTATTTT
CASSRHGGGTSTDTQYF
>TRBJ2-3|.|TRBV5-4|.
TGTGCCAGCAGCTTGGGTGTACTGGGGGGTTCAGATACGCAGTATTTT
CASSLGVLGGSDTQYF
>TRBJ2-7|.|TRBV7-8|.
TGTGCCAGCAGCCCAAGGGCCTACTACGAGCAGTACTTC
CASSPRAYYEQYF
>TRBJ1-1|.|TRBV19|.
TGTGCCAGTAGTGAAACAGGGAGAACTGAAGCTTTCTTT
CASSETGRTEAFF
>TRBJ1-5|.|TRBV7-8|TRBD1
TGTGCCAGCAGCCGGGGACAGAGTTATCAGCCCCAGCATTTT
CASSRGQSYQPQHF
>TRBJ2-1|.|TRBV7-8|.
TGTGCCAGCAGCAAACCTAGGAGCTCCTACAATGAGCAGTTCTTC
CASSKPRSSYNEQFF
>TRBJ1-2|.|TRBV10-3|.
TGTGCCATCAGTGAGTCGAACAGCTATGGCTACACCTTC
CAISESNSYGYTF
>TRBJ1-5|.|TRBV28|TRBD1
TGTGCCAGCATCCTCGGACAGGACAATCAGCCCCAGCATTTT
CASILGQDNQPQHF
>TRBJ2-2|.|TRBV7-7|.
TGTGCCAGCAGCCAACCCACCGGGGAGCTGTTTTTT
CASSQPTGELFF
>TRBJ1-4|.|TRBV27|TRBD1
TGTGCCAGCAGTTTAATTGAGGGGGCAGAAAAACTGTTTTTT
CASSLIEGAEKLFF
>TRBJ2-1|once|TRBV4-1|.
TGCGCCAGCAGTAACCTAGGTCTGGGGGAAATTTATGAGCAGTTCTTC
CASSNLGLGEIYEQFF
>TRBJ2-2|.|TRBV24-1|.
TGTGCCACCAGTGACCGACCGACCGGGGAGCTGTTTTTT
CATSDRPTGELFF
>TRBJ2-7|.|TRBV2|.
TGTGCCAGCAGTGATGGTGGGGAGCAGTACTTC
CASSDGGEQYF
>TRBJ2-1|.|TRBV2|.
TGTGCCAGCCAGGATGACAATGAGCAGTTCTTC
CASQDDNEQFF
>TRBJ1-2|.|TRBV11-2|TRBD1
TGTGCCAGCAGCTTAGGGACAGGGTTCTATGGCTACACCTTC
CASSLGTGFYGYTF
>TRBJ2-5|.|TRBV6-1|TRBD1
TGTGCCAGCAGTGAAATGGGACAGGGAATTTGGGAGACCCAGTACTTC
CASSEMGQGIWETQYF
>TRBJ2-7|.|TRBV12-5|.
TGTGCTAGTGGTTTCTACTACGAGCAGTACTTC
CASGFYYEQYF